Below, 14 T cell receptor beta chains from the same sample are listed, as sequenced in a study of T-cell reconstitution after alpha-beta-depleted transplantation in children. TCRbeta library preparation incorporated unique molecular identifiers. A single record per CDR3 protein comes from TCRdb applying MiXCR to the PCR reads. The table lists 90,000 to 150,000 distinct CDR3 sequences, under 30% of them singletons. The source was PBMCs, mostly from graft donor cells, collected 180 days after TCRalphabeta/CD19-depleted stem cell transplant. The receptors were sampled from a male patient between 2 and 15 years old who had a stem cell transplant for chronic granulomatous disease, so the T cells may come from the graft donor.

This clonotype was recorded many times. This chain links TRBV10-1 with TRBJ2-7; 8 nucleotides line up with TRBD2. CDR1 WNHNN and CDR2 SYGVQD come from the germline V gene (reference sequence). Trimming removed 4 bases from V and 5 bases from J; junction bases left unmatched: 10. The CDR3 contains 15 residues. CDR3 sequence: CASSASAGARNEQYF. The CDR3 region has the DNA TGCGCCAGCAGTGCATCAGCGGGAGCGAGGAACGAGCAGTACTTC.

This clonotype was seen at least ten times. The chain is built from TRBV29-1 and TRBJ2-7; TRBD2 is a possible D gene (7 bases). The germline gives CDR1 SQVTM, CDR2 ANQGSEA. The V gene lost 4 bases and the J gene lost 1 base, with 14 bases spanning the gap. This CDR3 has 14 residues. Written as DNA, the CDR3 is TGCAGCGTTGGTCGGGGGGCGACTTCCTACGAGCAGTACTTC. Its protein is CSVGRGATSYEQYF.

This chain uses TRBV27 with TRBJ1-1; D remains unclear. The V end lost 3 bases, the J end lost 4 bases, and 12 bases lay between the germline ends. Per the germline V gene, CDR1 is MNHEY and CDR2 is SMNVEV (reference sequence). CDR3 length: 14 residues. The CDR3 DNA reads as TGTGCCAGCAGTTTGCCGGGTCCGGGCACTGAAGCTTTCTTT. Translated: CASSLPGPGTEAFF.

This clonotype was seen at least ten times. This sequence joins TRBV4-2 and TRBJ1-1; no reliable D call. Germline V gene data show CDR1 as LGHNA and CDR2 as YNFKEQ. V dropped 1 base and J dropped 5 bases, with 11 bases sitting between them. This CDR3 contains 14 residues. The CDR3 DNA sequence: TGTGCCAGCAGCCAAGGCGGCGGGGTTACTGAAGCTTTCTTT. It yields the protein CASSQGGGVTEAFF.

This clonotype was counted ten times or more. This chain connects TRBV7-2 to TRBJ2-7; D may be TRBD2 (6 bases). The CDR3 length is 15 residues. Deletions cut 5 bases from V and 0 bases from J, with 14 bases between. The germline V gene has CDR1 SGHTA and CDR2 FQGNSA. The CDR3 is CASSKAGQGSYEQYF. CDR3 bases: TGTGCCAGCAGCAAGGCGGGGCAAGGCTCCTACGAGCAGTACTTC.

There are many counts of this clonotype. This chain joins TRBV6-5 and TRBJ2-1; D remains ambiguous. Germline CDR1 is MNHEY and CDR2 is SVGAGI. V shed 3 bases and J shed 7 bases, with 1 base lying between them. The CDR3 is 10 amino acids. The CDR3 coding sequence is TGTGCCAGCAGTTATAATGAGCAGTTCTTC. This codes for CASSYNEQFF.

This clonotype was seen only a few times. The V and J genes are TRBV6-5 and TRBJ2-1, with TRBD2 as a possible D gene (5 bases). The length of the CDR3 is 16 residues. Looked up from germline, CDR1 is MNHEY and CDR2 is SVGAGI. Trimming took 1 base from V and 6 from J, leaving 16 bases between them. The CDR3 reads CASSYLGSRSGNEQFF. The DNA for the CDR3 is TGTGCCAGCAGTTACTTGGGGAGTAGGTCAGGCAATGAGCAGTTCTTC.

This clonotype was picked up a small number of times. This chain connects TRBV20-1 to TRBJ2-7; tentative D call: TRBD1 (6 bases). Germline V lookup: CDR1 DFQATT, CDR2 SNEGSKA (reference sequence). This CDR3 region has 13 residues. The V end was cut by 5 bases, the J end by 3 bases, with 14 bases between. This CDR3 is CSAAPGHLYEQYF. DNA for the CDR3: TGCAGTGCTGCCCCGGGACACCTCTACGAGCAGTACTTC.

This clonotype occurred a few times. The chain uses TRBV7-2 and TRBJ2-1, with TRBD1 as a possible D gene (6 bases). In germline, CDR1 is SGHTA, CDR2 FQGNSA. The CDR3 length is 12 residues. Trimming left V 5 bases short and J 7 bases short, with 9 bases between. The CDR3 is CASSPQGNEQFF. The DNA of the CDR3 is TGTGCCAGCAGCCCCCAGGGGAATGAGCAGTTCTTC.

In this sample, this clonotype turned up once. This chain links TRBV28 with TRBJ1-5; tentative D call: TRBD1 (5 bases). Germline V gene sequence: CDR1 MDHEN, CDR2 SYDVKM. This CDR3 comprises 14 residues. With 7 bases removed from V and 8 bases from J, the gap between germline ends came to 18 bases. The CDR3 protein is CASTLIGAGEPQHF. The CDR3 nucleotides read TGTGCCAGCACTCTAATCGGGGCCGGGGAGCCCCAGCATTTT.

This clonotype showed up many times. This sequence joins TRBV18 and TRBJ1-2; TRBD1 matches 7 bases. J lost 5 bases, V lost 5 bases, and 8 bases had no gene match. The CDR3 covers 14 residues. Germline CDR1 KGHSH, CDR2 LQKENI. The CDR3 is CASSGRDRTYGYTF. CDR3 sequence (DNA): TGTGCCAGCTCAGGACGGGACAGAACTTATGGCTACACCTTC. Full variable domain (outside the CDR3, taken from reference TRBV18 and TRBJ1-2): NAGVMQNPRHLVRRRGQEARLRCSPMKGHSHVYWYRQLPEEGLKFMVYLQKENIIDESGMPKERFSAEFPKEGPSILRIQQVVRGDSAAYFCASSGRDRTYGYTFGSGTRLTVV.

This clonotype was recorded at least ten times. The V and J genes are TRBV20-1 and TRBJ2-1; D is unresolved. Looked up from germline, CDR1 is DFQATT and CDR2 is SNEGSKA (reference sequence). This CDR3 has 13 amino acids. The V end lost 3 bases, the J end lost 8 bases, and 14 bases lay between the germline ends. CDR3 amino acids: CSARMVSGHEQFF. The DNA for the CDR3 is TGCAGTGCTAGGATGGTTTCGGGTCATGAGCAGTTCTTC.

This clonotype occurred many times. The V and J genes are TRBV20-1 and TRBJ2-7; D not certain. CDR1 is DFQATT, CDR2 SNEGSKA, per germline (reference sequence). V was cut by 3 bases and J by 4 bases, with 10 bases left in between. The CDR3 extends over 12 amino acids. The CDR3 nucleotides read TGCAGTGCTAGTCCCCCCAGTTACGAGCAGTACTTC. Translating gives CSASPPSYEQYF.

The chain links TRBV4-3 to TRBJ1-2; the D gene is possibly TRBD1 (6 bases). Trimming shortened V by 0 bases and J by 4 bases, and 15 bases separated the two germline ends. Germline lookup yields CDR1 LGHNA and CDR2 YSLEER. CDR3 length equals 16 residues. The CDR3 DNA sequence: TGCGCCAGCAGCCAAGATCCTGGGGGGCGAATCTATGGCTACACCTTC. As protein: CASSQDPGGRIYGYTF.